These 5 T cell receptor beta chains were sequenced from one sample in a study of T cells in localized non-small cell lung cancer (dated by TCRdb to the early 2020s). The protocol used for the library was the immunoSEQ multiplex PCR assay. This is the immuneACCESS table as TCRdb keeps it, with only in-frame sequences that have V and J called. A part of the clones is gone; compared with another copy, unresolved V genes explain less than half, and the rest is unexplained. The sample yields about 35,000 clones; over 70% were counted once. The ten largest clonotypes hold roughly a sixth of the sample. The specimen comprised peripheral blood, sampled before any cancer treatment. The receptor set was obtained from a male donor at least 60 years old with stage III squamous cell lung carcinoma.

The chain has TRBV11-2 and TRBJ2-5; D is perhaps TRBD1 (6 bases). This CDR3 is built from 15 residues. V dropped 0 bases and J dropped 0 bases, with 8 bases sitting between them. Germline CDR1 is SGHAT and CDR2 is FQNNGV. The CDR3 spells CASSLDRGNQETQYF. Here the CDR3 DNA reads TGTGCCAGCAGCTTAGATAGGGGGAACCAAGAGACCCAGTACTTC.

The chain recombines TRBV29-1 with TRBJ2-5; D possibly matches TRBD1 or TRBD2 (5 bases each). Germline CDR1 reads SQVTM; CDR2 reads ANQGSEA. The CDR3 sequence is 13 residues long. Deletions cut 6 bases from V and 5 bases from J, with 16 bases between. CDR3 sequence: CSVNGASTETQYF. CDR3 DNA sequence: TGCAGCGTGAACGGGGCAAGCACTGAGACCCAGTACTTC.

This chain joins TRBV6-6 and TRBJ1-5; 7 bases match TRBD1. Germline V gives CDR1 MNHNY, CDR2 SVGAGI (reference sequence). After removal of 6 bases from V and 0 bases from J, the junction contained 5 bases not matched to a gene. This CDR3 comprises 15 residues. CDR3 sequence: CASSSGQSSNQPQHF. In DNA, the CDR3 is TGTGCCAGCAGCTCGGGACAGTCTAGCAATCAGCCCCAGCATTTT.

The genes are TRBV7-3 and TRBJ2-7; D is unclear. The CDR3 length is 12 residues. Germline CDR1 and CDR2: SGHTA and FQGTGA. V lost 5 bases to trimming and J lost 3 bases, with 8 bases between them. CDR3 sequence: CASSLLYYEQYF. The CDR3 DNA is TGTGCCAGCAGCCTTCTATACTACGAGCAGTACTTC.

This clone was seen once. The chain uses TRBV30 and TRBJ2-7; D could derive from TRBD1 or TRBD2 (5 bases each). The length of the CDR3 is 13 residues. The ends were cut back, 0 bases at V and 7 bases at J, with 13 bases in the middle. CDR1 is GTSNPN, CDR2 SVGIG, per germline (reference sequence). The CDR3 DNA sequence: TGTGCCTGGAGTGTACGAGGGGCCGGGGAGCAGTACTTC. Protein product: CAWSVRGAGEQYF.